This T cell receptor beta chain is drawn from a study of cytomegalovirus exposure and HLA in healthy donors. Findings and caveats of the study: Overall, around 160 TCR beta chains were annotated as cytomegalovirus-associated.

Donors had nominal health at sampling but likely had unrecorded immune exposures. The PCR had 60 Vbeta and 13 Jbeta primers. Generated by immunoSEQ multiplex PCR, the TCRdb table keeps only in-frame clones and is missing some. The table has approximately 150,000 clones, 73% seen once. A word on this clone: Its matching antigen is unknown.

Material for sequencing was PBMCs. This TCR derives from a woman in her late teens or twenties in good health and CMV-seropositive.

The CDR3 region is CASSQDSAGEQYF. The CDR3 nucleotides are TGCGCCAGCAGCCAAGATTCTGCCGGCGAGCAGTACTTC. This sequence joins TRBV4-3 and TRBJ2-7, with D uncertain. In germline, CDR1 is LGHNA, CDR2 YSLEER. Between the trimmed V and J ends, which lost 0 bases and 6 bases, there was a span of 9 bases. The CDR3 has 13 residues.